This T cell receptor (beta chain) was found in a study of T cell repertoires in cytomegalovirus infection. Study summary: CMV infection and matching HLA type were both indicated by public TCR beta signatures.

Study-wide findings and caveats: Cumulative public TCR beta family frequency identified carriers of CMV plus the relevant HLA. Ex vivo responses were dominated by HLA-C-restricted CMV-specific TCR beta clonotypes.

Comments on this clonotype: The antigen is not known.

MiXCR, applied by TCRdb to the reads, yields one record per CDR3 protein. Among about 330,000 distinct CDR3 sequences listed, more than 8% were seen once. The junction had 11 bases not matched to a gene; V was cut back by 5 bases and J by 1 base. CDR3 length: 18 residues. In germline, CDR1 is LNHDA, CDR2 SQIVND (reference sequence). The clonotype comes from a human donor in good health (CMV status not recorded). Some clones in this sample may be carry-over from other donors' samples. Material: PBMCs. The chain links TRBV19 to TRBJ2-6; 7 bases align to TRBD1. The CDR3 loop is CASSGVQGLGSGANVLTF. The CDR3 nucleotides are TGTGCCAGTAGTGGGGTACAGGGGTTGGGTTCTGGGGCCAACGTCCTGACTTTC.